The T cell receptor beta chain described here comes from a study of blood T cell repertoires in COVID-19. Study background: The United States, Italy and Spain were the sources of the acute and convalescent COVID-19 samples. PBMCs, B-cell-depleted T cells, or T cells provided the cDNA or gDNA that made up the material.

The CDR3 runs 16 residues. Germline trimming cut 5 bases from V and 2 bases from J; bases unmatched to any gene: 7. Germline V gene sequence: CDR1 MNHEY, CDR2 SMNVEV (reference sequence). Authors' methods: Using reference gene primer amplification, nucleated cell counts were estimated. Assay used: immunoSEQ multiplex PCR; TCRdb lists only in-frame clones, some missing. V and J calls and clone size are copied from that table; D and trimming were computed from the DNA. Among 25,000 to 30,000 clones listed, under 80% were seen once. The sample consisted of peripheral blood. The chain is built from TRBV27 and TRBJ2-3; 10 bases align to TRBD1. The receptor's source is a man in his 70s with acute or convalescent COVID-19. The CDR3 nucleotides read TGTGCCAGCAGTCCGGGACAGGGGCGCTACACAGATACGCAGTATTTT. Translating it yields CASSPGQGRYTDTQYF.